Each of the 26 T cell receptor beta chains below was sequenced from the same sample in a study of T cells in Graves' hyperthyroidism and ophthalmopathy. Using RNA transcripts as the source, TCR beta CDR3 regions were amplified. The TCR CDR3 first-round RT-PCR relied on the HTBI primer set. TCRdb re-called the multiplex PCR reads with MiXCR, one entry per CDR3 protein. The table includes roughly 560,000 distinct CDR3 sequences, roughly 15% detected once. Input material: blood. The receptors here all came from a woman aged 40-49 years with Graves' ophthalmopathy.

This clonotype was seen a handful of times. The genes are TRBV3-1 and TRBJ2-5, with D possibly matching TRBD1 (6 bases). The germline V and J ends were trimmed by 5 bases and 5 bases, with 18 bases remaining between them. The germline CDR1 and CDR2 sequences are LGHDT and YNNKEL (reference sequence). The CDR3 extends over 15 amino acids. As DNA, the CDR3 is TGTGCCAGCAGCTCTCGACAGGTAATCTTCGAGACCCAGTACTTC. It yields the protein CASSSRQVIFETQYF.

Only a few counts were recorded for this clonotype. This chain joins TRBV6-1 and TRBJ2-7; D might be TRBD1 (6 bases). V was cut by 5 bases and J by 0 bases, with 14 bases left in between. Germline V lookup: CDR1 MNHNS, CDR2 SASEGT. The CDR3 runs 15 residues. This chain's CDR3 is CASSSRTGNSYEQYF. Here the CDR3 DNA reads TGTGCCAGCAGTAGCAGAACAGGGAACTCCTACGAGCAGTACTTC.

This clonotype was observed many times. DNA for the CDR3: TGCAGTGCTTTCACTAGCGGGATAAGGTACGAGCAGTACTTC. It yields the protein CSAFTSGIRYEQYF. This chain links TRBV20-1 with TRBJ2-7; 10 nucleotides align to TRBD2. The V and J ends lost 5 bases and 4 bases, in that order; junction bases with no gene match: 8. This CDR3 has 14 residues. In germline, CDR1 is DFQATT, CDR2 SNEGSKA (reference sequence).

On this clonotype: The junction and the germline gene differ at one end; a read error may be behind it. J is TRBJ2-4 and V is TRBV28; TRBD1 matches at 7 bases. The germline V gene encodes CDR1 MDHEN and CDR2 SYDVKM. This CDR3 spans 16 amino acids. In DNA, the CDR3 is TGTGTCAGCAGTTTGACACATCCGGGACAGAGAAACATTCAGTACTTC. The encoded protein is CVSSLTHPGQRNIQYF.

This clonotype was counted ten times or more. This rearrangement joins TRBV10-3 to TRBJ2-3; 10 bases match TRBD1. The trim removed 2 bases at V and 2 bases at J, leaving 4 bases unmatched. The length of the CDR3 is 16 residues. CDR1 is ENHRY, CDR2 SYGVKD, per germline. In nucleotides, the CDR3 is TGTGCCATCAGTGAGACGGGACAGGGGACCACAGATACGCAGTATTTT. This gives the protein CAISETGQGTTDTQYF.

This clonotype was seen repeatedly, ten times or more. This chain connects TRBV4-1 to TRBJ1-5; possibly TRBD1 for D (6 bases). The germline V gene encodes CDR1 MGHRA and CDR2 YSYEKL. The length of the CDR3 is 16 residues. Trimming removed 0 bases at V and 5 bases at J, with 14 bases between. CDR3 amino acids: CASSQDVDRRHQPQHF. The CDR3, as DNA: TGCGCCAGCAGCCAAGATGTGGACAGAAGGCATCAGCCCCAGCATTTT.

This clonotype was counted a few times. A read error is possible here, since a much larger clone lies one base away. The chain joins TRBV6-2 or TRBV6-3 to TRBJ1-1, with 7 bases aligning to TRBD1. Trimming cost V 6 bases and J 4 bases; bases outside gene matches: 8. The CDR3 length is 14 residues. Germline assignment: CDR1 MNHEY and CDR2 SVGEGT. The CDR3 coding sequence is TGTGCCAGCAGGTCGGCAGGGGGAATCACTGAAGCTTTCTTT. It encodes CASRSAGGITEAFF.

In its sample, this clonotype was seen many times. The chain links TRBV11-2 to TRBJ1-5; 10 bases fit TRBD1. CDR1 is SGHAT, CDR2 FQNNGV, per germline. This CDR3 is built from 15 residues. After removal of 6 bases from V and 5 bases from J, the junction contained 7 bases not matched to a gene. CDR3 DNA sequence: TGTGCCAGCAGTCCCGGGACAGGGGTCTATCAGCCCCAGCATTTT. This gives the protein CASSPGTGVYQPQHF.

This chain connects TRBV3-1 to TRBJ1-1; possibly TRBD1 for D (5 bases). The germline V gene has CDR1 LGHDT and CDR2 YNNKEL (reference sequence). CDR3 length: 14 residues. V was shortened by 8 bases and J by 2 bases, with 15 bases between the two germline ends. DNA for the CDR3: TGTGCCAGCGGCCCCGGACACCAAAACACTGAAGCTTTCTTT. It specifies CASGPGHQNTEAFF. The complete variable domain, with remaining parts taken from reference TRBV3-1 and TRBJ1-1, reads DTAVSQTPKYLVTQMGNDKSIKCEQNLGHDTMYWYKQDSKKFLKIMFSYNNKELIINETVPNRFSPKSPDKAHLNLHINSLELGDSAVYFCASGPGHQNTEAFFGQGTRLTVV.

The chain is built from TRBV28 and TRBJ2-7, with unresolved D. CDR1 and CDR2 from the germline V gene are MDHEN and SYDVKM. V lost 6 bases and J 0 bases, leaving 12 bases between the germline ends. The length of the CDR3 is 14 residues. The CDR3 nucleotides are TGTGCCAGCAGGTCATCCAGTAGCTCCTACGAGCAGTACTTC. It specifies CASRSSSSSYEQYF.

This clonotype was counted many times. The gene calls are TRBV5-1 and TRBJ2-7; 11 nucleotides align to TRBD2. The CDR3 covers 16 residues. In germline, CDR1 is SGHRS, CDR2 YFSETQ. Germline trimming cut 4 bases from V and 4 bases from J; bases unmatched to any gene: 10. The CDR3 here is CASSGGTSGDGYEQYF. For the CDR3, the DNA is TGCGCCAGCAGCGGGGGGACTAGCGGAGATGGGTACGAGCAGTACTTC. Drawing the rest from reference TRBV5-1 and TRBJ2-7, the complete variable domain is KAGVTQTPRYLIKTRGQQVTLSCSPISGHRSVSWYQQTPGQGLQFLFEYFSETQRNKGNFPGRFSGRQFSNSRSEMNVSTLELGDSALYLCASSGGTSGDGYEQYFGPGTRLTVT.

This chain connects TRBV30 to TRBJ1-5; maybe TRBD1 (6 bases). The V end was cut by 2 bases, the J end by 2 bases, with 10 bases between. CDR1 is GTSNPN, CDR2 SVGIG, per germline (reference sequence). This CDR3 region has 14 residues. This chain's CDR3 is CAWSWDIGNQPQHF. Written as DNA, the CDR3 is TGTGCCTGGAGTTGGGACATTGGCAATCAGCCCCAGCATTTT.

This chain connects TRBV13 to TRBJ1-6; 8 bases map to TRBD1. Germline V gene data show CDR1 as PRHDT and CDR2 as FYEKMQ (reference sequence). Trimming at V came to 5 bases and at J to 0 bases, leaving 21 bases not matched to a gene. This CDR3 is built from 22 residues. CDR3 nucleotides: TGTGCCAGCAGCCCGAGGGGGACAGGTTCTTTTCTGGGGAGCTCCTATAATTCACCCCTCCACTTT. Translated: CASSPRGTGSFLGSSYNSPLHF.

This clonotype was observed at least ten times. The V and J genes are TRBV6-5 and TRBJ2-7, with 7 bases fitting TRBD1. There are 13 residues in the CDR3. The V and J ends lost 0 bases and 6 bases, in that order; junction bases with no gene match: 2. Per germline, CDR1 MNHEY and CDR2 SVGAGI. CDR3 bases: TGTGCCAGCAGTTACTCGACAGGGACCGAGCAGTACTTC. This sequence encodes CASSYSTGTEQYF.

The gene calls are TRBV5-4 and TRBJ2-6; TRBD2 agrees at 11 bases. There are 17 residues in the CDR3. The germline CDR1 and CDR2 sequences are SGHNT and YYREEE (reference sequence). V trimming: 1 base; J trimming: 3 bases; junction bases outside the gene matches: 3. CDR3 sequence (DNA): TGTGCCAGCAGCTTGAGCCTAGCGGGAGGTGGGGCCAACGTCCTGACTTTC. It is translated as CASSLSLAGGGANVLTF.

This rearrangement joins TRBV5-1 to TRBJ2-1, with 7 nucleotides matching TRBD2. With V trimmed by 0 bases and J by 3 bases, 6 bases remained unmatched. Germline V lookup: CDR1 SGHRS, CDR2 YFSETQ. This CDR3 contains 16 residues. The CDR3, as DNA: TGCGCCAGCAGCTTGGCAAGGCTAGCGGACTACAATGAGCAGTTCTTC. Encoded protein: CASSLARLADYNEQFF.

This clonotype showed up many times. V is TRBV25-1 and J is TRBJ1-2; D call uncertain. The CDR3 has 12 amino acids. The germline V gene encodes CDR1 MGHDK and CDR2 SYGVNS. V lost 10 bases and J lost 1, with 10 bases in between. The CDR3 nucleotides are TGTGCCACAAGACGGTATAACTATGGCTACACCTTC. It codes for CATRRYNYGYTF.

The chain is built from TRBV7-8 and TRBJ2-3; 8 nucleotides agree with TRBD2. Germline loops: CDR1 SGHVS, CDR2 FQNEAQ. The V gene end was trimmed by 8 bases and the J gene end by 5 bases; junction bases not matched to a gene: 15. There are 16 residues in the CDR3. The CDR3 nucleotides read TGTGCCAGCGTAAGAGGGGGACTAGGGGCTAGAGATACGCAGTATTTT. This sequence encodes CASVRGGLGARDTQYF.

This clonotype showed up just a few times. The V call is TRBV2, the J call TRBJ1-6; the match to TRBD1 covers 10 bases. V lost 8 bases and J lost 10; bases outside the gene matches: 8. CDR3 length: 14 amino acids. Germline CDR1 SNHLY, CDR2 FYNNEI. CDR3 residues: CASAGQGGWSPLHF. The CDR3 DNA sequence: TGTGCCAGCGCAGGACAGGGGGGTTGGTCACCCCTCCACTTT.

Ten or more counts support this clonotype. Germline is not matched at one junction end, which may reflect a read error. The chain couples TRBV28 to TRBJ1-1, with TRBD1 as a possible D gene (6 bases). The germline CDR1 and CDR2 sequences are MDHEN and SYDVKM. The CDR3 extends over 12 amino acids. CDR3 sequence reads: CASSLRDTEALF. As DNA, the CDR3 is TGTGCCAGCAGTCTCCGGGACACTGAAGCTCTCTTT.

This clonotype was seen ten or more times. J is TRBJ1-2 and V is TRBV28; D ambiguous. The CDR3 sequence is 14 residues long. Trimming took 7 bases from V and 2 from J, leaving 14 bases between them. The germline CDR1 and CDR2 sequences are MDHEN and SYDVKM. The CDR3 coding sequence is TGTGCCAGCATTAGTAATGTGGCGAACTATGGCTACACCTTC. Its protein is CASISNVANYGYTF.

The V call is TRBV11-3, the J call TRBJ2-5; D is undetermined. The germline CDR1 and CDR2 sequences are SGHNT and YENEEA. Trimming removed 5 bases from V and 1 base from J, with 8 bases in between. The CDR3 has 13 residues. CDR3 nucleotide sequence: TGTGCCAGCAGCGCACTGTCCCAAGAGACCCAGTACTTC. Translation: CASSALSQETQYF.

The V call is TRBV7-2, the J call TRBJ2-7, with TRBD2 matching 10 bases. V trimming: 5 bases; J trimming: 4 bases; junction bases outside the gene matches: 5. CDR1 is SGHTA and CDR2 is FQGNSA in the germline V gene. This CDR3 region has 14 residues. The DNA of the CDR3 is TGTGCCAGCAGCCCTCAGCGGGGGGGGTACGAGCAGTACTTC. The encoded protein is CASSPQRGGYEQYF.

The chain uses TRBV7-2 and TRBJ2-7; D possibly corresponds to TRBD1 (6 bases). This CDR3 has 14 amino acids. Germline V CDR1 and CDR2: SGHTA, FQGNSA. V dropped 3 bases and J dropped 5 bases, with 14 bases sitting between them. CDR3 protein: CASSFPAGVNEQYF. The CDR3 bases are TGTGCCAGCAGCTTCCCAGCAGGGGTGAACGAGCAGTACTTC. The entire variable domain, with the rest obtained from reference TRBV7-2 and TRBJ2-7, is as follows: GAGVSQSPSNKVTEKGKDVELRCDPISGHTALYWYRQSLGQGLEFLIYFQGNSAPDKSGLPSDRFSAERTGGSVSTLTIQRTQQEDSAVYLCASSFPAGVNEQYFGPGTRLTVT.

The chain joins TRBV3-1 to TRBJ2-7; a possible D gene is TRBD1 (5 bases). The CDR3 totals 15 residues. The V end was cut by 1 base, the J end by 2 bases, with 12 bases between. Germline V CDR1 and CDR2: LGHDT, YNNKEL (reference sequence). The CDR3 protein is CASSQGLEGAYEQYF. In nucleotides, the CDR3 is TGTGCCAGCAGCCAAGGTTTAGAAGGGGCCTACGAGCAGTACTTC.

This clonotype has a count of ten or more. CDR3: CSANPGQGFETQYF. CDR3 DNA sequence: TGCAGTGCTAATCCGGGACAGGGGTTCGAGACCCAGTACTTC. The chain uses TRBV20-1 and TRBJ2-5; 10 bases agree with TRBD1. V shed 4 bases, J shed 5 bases, and the junction held 7 bases outside the gene matches. Germline CDR1 and CDR2: DFQATT and SNEGSKA (reference sequence). This CDR3 is 14 amino acids long.